This T cell receptor (beta chain) comes out of a study of T cells in Graves' hyperthyroidism and ophthalmopathy. Study-level information: Peripheral blood draws took place at initial diagnosis, ahead of any treatment. Study results and caveats: Most thyroid clonotypes that were expanded above 0.001 also turned up in blood.

Amplification yielded TCR beta CDR3 regions, with RNA transcripts as the source. RT-PCR in the first round (using the HTBI primer set) targeted the TCR CDR3. Each CDR3 protein gets one entry after TCRdb re-called the multiplex PCR reads with MiXCR. Of 300,000 to 400,000 distinct CDR3 sequences in the sample, about 12% are singletons; the top ten hold 9.2%. This clonotype was observed many times. Its antigen is undetermined. This TCR was sampled from a woman aged 18-29 years with Graves' hyperthyroidism. Input material: blood.

The CDR3, as DNA: TGTGCCAGCAGTGAATTTACGGCCTCCACAGATACGCAGTATTTT. Protein sequence: CASSEFTASTDTQYF. J is TRBJ2-3 and V is TRBV6-1; D is unresolved. Germline CDR1 and CDR2: MNHNS and SASEGT. The CDR3 loop spans 15 amino acids. Trimming pared 2 bases from V and 2 bases from J, leaving 11 bases between.